The 3 T cell receptor beta chains presented below share a single source sample, sequenced in a study of beta chain features in type 1 diabetes. General study results and limits: Moderately but significantly shorter TCRB CDR3s were found in Type 1 diabetes patients in all four CD4+ subsets.

The antigens of these receptors remain unknown. The authors reverse transcribed all of the isolated RNA, so sequencing captured expressed TCRB transcripts. Method: immunoSEQ multiplex PCR; TCRdb's copy keeps in-frame clones and lacks some. The sample holds a few hundred thousand clones, more than 13% seen once. Input material: naive CD4+ T cells from blood. These receptors all come from a man aged 25-40 years with type 1 diabetes.

There are a few counts of this clone. This rearrangement joins TRBV10-3 to TRBJ1-5; D may be TRBD1 (6 bases). Germline lookup yields CDR1 ENHRY and CDR2 SYGVKD. This CDR3 region has 15 residues. V gave up 6 bases and J gave up 6 bases, with 18 bases separating them. CDR3: CAISSWDTDGQPQHF. In DNA form, the CDR3 reads TGTGCCATCAGCTCCTGGGACACTGACGGTCAGCCCCAGCATTTT.

The chain links TRBV19 to TRBJ2-1; D unclear. Trimming stripped 10 bases from V and 9 bases from J, with 22 bases between. CDR1 LNHDA and CDR2 SQIVND come from the germline V gene (reference sequence). The CDR3 consists of 14 residues. CDR3 sequence: CATRLGVVSGEQFF. The CDR3 DNA sequence: TGTGCCACCAGACTCGGAGTAGTCAGTGGTGAGCAGTTCTTC.

This sequence joins TRBV5-4 and TRBJ1-1; the D is unclear. Germline CDR1 SGHNT, CDR2 YYREEE (reference sequence). CDR3 length: 15 residues. V was shortened by 3 bases and J by 3 bases, with 15 bases between the two germline ends. The CDR3 nucleotides read TGTGCCAGCAGCTCCATCAGTCTTATCGACACTGAAGCTTTCTTT. It encodes CASSSISLIDTEAFF.